This T cell receptor beta chain was sequenced in a study of blood T cell repertoires in COVID-19. Study-wide context: Both acute and convalescent COVID-19 samples were obtained from the United States, Italy and Spain. PBMCs, B-cell-depleted T cells, or T cells provided the cDNA or gDNA that made up the material.

Germline V gives CDR1 KGHSH, CDR2 LQKENI. CDR3 size: 14 residues. V lost 2 bases, J lost 5 bases, and 3 bases stayed unmatched. Study processing details: Reference gene primer amplification in the assay estimated nucleated cell counts. Clones were read by immunoSEQ multiplex PCR, and TCRdb kept only the in-frame ones, dropping some. That table is the source of V, J and clone size, and D and trimming were worked out from the DNA. The repertoire holds 150,000 or so clones, about three quarters seen once, with approximately 9% in the top ten. The chain uses TRBV18 and TRBJ1-1, with TRBD1 matching over 9 bases. The sequencing input was peripheral blood. The clonotype originates from a woman aged 50 to 60 with active or convalescent COVID-19. CDR3 DNA: TGTGCCAGCTCACCAACAGGGGGCGCGACTGAAGCTTTCTTT. Amino acid sequence: CASSPTGGATEAFF.